In its sample, the clone carrying this T cell receptor (beta chain) was seen a few times. Its antigen is not identified. This specimen belongs to a study of T-cell reconstitution after alpha-beta-depleted transplantation in children. Germline V gives CDR1 LNHNV, CDR2 YYDKDF (reference sequence). This CDR3 region has 14 residues. Trimming shortened V by 8 bases and J by 9 bases, and 21 bases separated the two germline ends. Study-level results: Diversity and T-cell counts at one year after transplant derived mostly from new T cells. About two months after transplant, alpha-beta T cells reportedly came from several hundred expanded graft clones.

During its preparation, the TCRbeta library received unique molecular identifiers. TCRdb used MiXCR to reprocess the PCR reads, holding one entry per CDR3 protein. The sample lists around 800,000 distinct CDR3 sequences, roughly 15% occurring once. The sample in question was PBMCs, mostly from graft donor cells, obtained 360 days after TCRalphabeta/CD19-depleted stem cell transplant. The receptor's source is a male patient between 5 and 17 years old who had a stem cell transplant for acute lymphoblastic leukemia, so the T cells may come from the graft donor. The J gene is TRBJ2-3, the V gene TRBV15; D may be TRBD2 (5 bases). CDR3 region: CATSRDLRAETQYF. Written as DNA, the CDR3 is TGTGCCACCTCCCGGGATCTCCGCGCGGAAACGCAGTATTTT.